The sequence of this TCR beta chain was determined in a study of blood T cells in healthy people across ages. Study-level information: The template switching approach captured approximately one barcoded beta molecule for every two T cells. Study-wide findings and caveats: TCR beta diversity correlated strongly with naive T cell percentage.

With regard to this clonotype: Antigen unknown.

V dropped 3 bases and J dropped 5; count of bases not matched to a gene: 13. This CDR3 has 17 residues. Germline loops: CDR1 LGHNA, CDR2 YNFKEQ. Together with a sample-barcoded 5' primer, a J-beta primer mix was included in a second PCR lasting about 7 to 11 cycles. Carrying 12 random nucleotides, a template-switch adaptor labeled each individual cDNA molecule. Each CDR3 protein is one row after TCRdb ran MiXCR on the 5' RACE reads. The sample yields roughly 1,500,000 distinct CDR3 sequences, 42% seen once. This clonotype was obtained from a young woman in good health. Sequencing was carried out using blood. V usage is TRBV4-2 and J usage is TRBJ2-3; TRBD2 matches at 8 bases. CDR3 nucleotide sequence: TGTGCCAGCAGCCATTGGGGCCCGGGGGGGTCCGTAGATACGCAGTATTTT. Amino acids: CASSHWGPGGSVDTQYF.